Listed below are T cell receptor beta chains from one sample, sequenced in a study of blood T cells in healthy people across ages. TCRdb re-analysed the 5' RACE reads in MiXCR, keeping a single row per CDR3 protein. The sample yields 600,000 to 650,000 distinct CDR3 sequences, approximately 50% seen once. Material: blood. Every receptor here comes from a man aged 55 to 70 in good health. Each CDR3 is given with its conserved first and last residue. Each record gives: D gene, CDR3 length, clone size, J gene, V gene, CDR3 DNA, CDR3 protein. A D gene is named only where the DNA matches it firmly. Clone size is shown for a subset of rows, as once, few, many or a class of expanded clone.

NA	15	few	TRBJ2-5	TRBV29-1	TGCAGCACCATTGTTCTCCCAGGTCCCCAAGAGACCCAGTACTTC	CSTIVLPGPQETQYF
TRBD2	15	few	TRBJ2-5	TRBV29-1	TGCAGCGTTGTTGCCCTAGCGGGGGAGGGAGAGACCCAGTACTTC	CSVVALAGEGETQYF
NA	13	few	TRBJ2-5	TRBV19	TGTGCCAGTAGTATAGTCAACCAAGAGACCCAGTACTTC	CASSIVNQETQYF
NA	15	few	TRBJ2-7	TRBV7-9	TGTGCCAGCAGCCGATCTCGAGGGTTAACCTACGAGCAGTACTTC	CASSRSRGLTYEQYF
NA	14	NA	TRBJ1-5	TRBV5-6	TGTGCCAGCAGCTTCACAGGGTTGGGTCAGCCCCAGCATTTT	CASSFTGLGQPQHF
TRBD1	15	NA	TRBJ1-2	TRBV27	TGTGCCAGCAGTTTGGGGACAGGGCGAGGCTATGGCTACACCTTC	CASSLGTGRGYGYTF
NA	15	NA	TRBJ2-5	TRBV7-2	TGTGCCAGCCACAGGTCGGCGAACAACCAAGAGACCCAGTACTTC	CASHRSANNQETQYF
NA	17	few	TRBJ1-2	TRBV4-2	TGTGCCAGCAGCCAAAACCCCGGGACGGCTCCGATTGATGGCTACACCTTC	CASSQNPGTAPIDGYTF
NA	17	NA	TRBJ2-4	TRBV28	TGTGCCAGCAGTTTGGGGACTCTCGGCGTGGCCAAAAACATTCAGTACTTC	CASSLGTLGVAKNIQYF
NA	16	once	TRBJ1-2	TRBV5-1	TGCGCCAACCCCGAGGGCAGGTCGAAGATTAACTATGACTACACCTTC	CANPEGRSKINYDYTF
NA	15	NA	TRBJ1-2	TRBV4-1	TGCGCCAGCAGCCAAGTTGAGGGGGAGATCTATGGCTACACCTTC	CASSQVEGEIYGYTF
TRBD1	14	NA	TRBJ1-1	TRBV20-1	TGCAGTGCTAGCCGCACGACAGGGGCGTCTGAAGCTTTCTTT	CSASRTTGASEAFF
TRBD1	11	NA	TRBJ2-1	TRBV2	TGTGCCAGCAGTGGAGGGGGCGAGGGGTTCTTC	CASSGGGEGFF
TRBD1	12	NA	TRBJ1-1	TRBV29-1	TGCAGCGTTGGGGACAGGCTTACTGAAGCTTTCTTT	CSVGDRLTEAFF
TRBD1	13	NA	TRBJ2-7	TRBV5-1	TGCGCCAGCAGCACACAGGGGGCGGACGAGCAGTACTTC	CASSTQGADEQYF
TRBD1	14	NA	TRBJ2-4	TRBV7-2	TGTGCCAGCAGCTTAACGAGCAGGGGGAACATTCAGTACTTC	CASSLTSRGNIQYF
TRBD2	14	NA	TRBJ2-5	TRBV20-1	TGCAGTGCTAGGCCTCCATGGGGGGGAGAGACCCAGTACTTC	CSARPPWGGETQYF
TRBD1	14	NA	TRBJ2-1	TRBV27	TGTGCCAGCAGTTGGGACAGGTCTAACAATGAGCAGTTCTTC	CASSWDRSNNEQFF
TRBD2	16	NA	TRBJ2-7	TRBV5-1	TGCGCCAGCAGCTTGGAACTAGCGGGGTCCTACAATGAGCAGTACTTC	CASSLELAGSYNEQYF
NA	15	NA	TRBJ1-6	TRBV6-1	TGTGCCAGCAGGACACAGGGCGATAGGTATTCACCCCTCCACTTT	CASRTQGDRYSPLHF
TRBD1	14	NA	TRBJ1-6	TRBV25-1	TGTGCCAGCAGGCGGACAGGGAATAATTCACCCCTCCACTTT	CASRRTGNNSPLHF
NA	13	once	TRBJ2-5	TRBV7-2	TGTGCCAGTGGACCACGTGGGTACAATGGGCAGTACTTC	CASGPRGYNGQYF
NA	12	NA	TRBJ1-1	TRBV7-9	TGTGCCAGCAAGTCTGGAGTCGGGAGAGCTTTCTTT	CASKSGVGRAFF
TRBD2	15	NA	TRBJ2-7	TRBV20-1	TGCAGTGCTAGAGATCAACGGGGGGGATTCTACGAGCAGTACTTC	CSARDQRGGFYEQYF
NA	18	NA	TRBJ1-2	TRBV7-5	NA	CISVPEALNRARRYGYTF
TRBD2	16	NA	TRBJ2-3	TRBV29-1	TGCAGCGTTGATGGCCCGACTAGCGGGGCCACAGATACGCAGTATTTT	CSVDGPTSGATDTQYF
TRBD1	15	few	TRBJ1-1	TRBV5-1	TGCGCCACCACCCGGGGGACAGGAGGAAACACTGAAGCTTTCTTT	CATTRGTGGNTEAFF
NA	16	once	TRBJ1-2	TRBV9	TGTGCCAGCAGCCCCGGACAGATCGCTTGGAACTATGGCTACACCTTC	CASSPGQIAWNYGYTF
TRBD2	17	few	TRBJ2-1	TRBV7-2	TGTGCCAGCAGCTTAACTAGCGGGGGGAGGTCCTACAATGAGCAGTTCTTC	CASSLTSGGRSYNEQFF
TRBD1	16	NA	TRBJ2-3	TRBV5-1	TGCGCCAGCAGCCCTACCGGGACAGGGGTTGGAGATACGCAGTATTTT	CASSPTGTGVGDTQYF
TRBD2	16	NA	TRBJ2-5	TRBV9	TGTGCCTGCAGCATTGGGACTAGCGGGGGGGCTGAGACCCAGTACTTC	CACSIGTSGGAETQYF
TRBD1	16	NA	TRBJ1-1	TRBV3-1	TGTGCCAGCAGCCCGAACGACAGGGGTGGGTACACTGAAGCTTTCTTT	CASSPNDRGGYTEAFF
TRBD2	14	few	TRBJ2-3	TRBV27	TGTGCCAGCAGCAGCGGGGGGTACACAGATACGCAGTATTTT	CASSSGGYTDTQYF
NA	14	NA	TRBJ1-2	TRBV6-2/TRBV6-3	TGTGCCAGCAGTATCCTCGGGCCTAACTATGGCTACACCTTC	CASSILGPNYGYTF
NA	15	many	TRBJ2-6	TRBV27	TGTGCCAGCAGTTTATCGATACCTGGGGCCAACGTCCTGACTTTC	CASSLSIPGANVLTF
NA	15	NA	TRBJ2-7	TRBV29-1	TGCAGCGTTGAAGTCGGAGCAGGGACCCCCTACGAGCAGTACTTC	CSVEVGAGTPYEQYF
TRBD1	14	NA	TRBJ1-5	TRBV20-1	TGCAGTGCCCCGACAGGGGGCAGGGGTCAGCCCCAGCATTTT	CSAPTGGRGQPQHF
NA	12	few	TRBJ2-3	TRBV12-3/TRBV12-4	TGTGCCAGCAGTTTTCACACAGATACGCAGTATTTT	CASSFHTDTQYF
TRBD1	16	many	TRBJ1-5	TRBV4-2	TGTGCCAGCAGCCAAGATGAGTACAGGGGGACGCAGCCCCAGCATTTT	CASSQDEYRGTQPQHF